Each of the 13 T cell receptor beta chains below was sequenced from the same sample in a study of identical twins. TCRdb re-called the 5' RACE reads with MiXCR, one entry per CDR3 protein. The sample has more than 400,000 distinct CDR3 sequences, around 15% seen once. The same data also went into a second study, on yellow fever vaccine responses in identical twins.

Sequenced: CD4+ T cells sorted from blood. The receptors shown here come from a woman under 30 in good health.

The V gene is TRBV11-2, the J gene TRBJ2-2, with 7 bases matching TRBD2. CDR1 is SGHAT and CDR2 is FQNNGV in the germline V gene. CDR3 length: 15 residues. Trimming cost V 6 bases and J 6 bases; bases outside gene matches: 10. CDR3 bases: TGTGCCAGCAGATCCTCCGGGACTACTCCCGGGGAGCTGTTTTTT. This codes for CASRSSGTTPGELFF.

V usage is TRBV6-1 and J usage is TRBJ2-7; 7 bases fit TRBD2. Looked up from germline, CDR1 is MNHNS and CDR2 is SASEGT. V was clipped by 5 bases and J by 5 bases; unmatched bases: 9. The CDR3 consists of 14 residues. CDR3 sequence: CASSPGTTPHEQYF. In DNA form, the CDR3 reads TGTGCCAGCAGTCCCGGGACTACTCCGCACGAGCAGTACTTC.

The chain carries TRBV10-3 and TRBJ2-5; TRBD1 aligns across 10 bases. Germline values: CDR1 ENHRY, CDR2 SYGVKD. The CDR3 has 14 amino acids. With 4 bases clipped from V and 1 base from J, the junction kept 0 bases outside the gene matches. The chain's CDR3 is CAISGTGGQETQYF. The CDR3 nucleotides are TGTGCCATCAGTGGGACAGGGGGCCAAGAGACCCAGTACTTC.

There are a few counts of this clonotype. V and J are TRBV7-9 and TRBJ2-1, with 10 bases that match TRBD2. Per germline, CDR1 SEHNR and CDR2 FQNEAQ (reference sequence). There are 17 residues in the CDR3. The trim removed 3 bases at V and 3 bases at J, leaving 8 bases unmatched. This CDR3 is CASSLTPGTSVYNEQFF. CDR3 coding DNA: TGTGCCAGCAGCTTGACGCCCGGGACTAGCGTCTACAATGAGCAGTTCTTC.

This clonotype was found many times. CDR3 bases: TGCAGTGCTACCATAGCGGGAGAGCAGTACAATGAGCAGTTCTTC. It is translated as CSATIAGEQYNEQFF. This chain links TRBV20-1 with TRBJ2-1, with TRBD2 matching 9 bases. Looked up from germline, CDR1 is DFQATT and CDR2 is SNEGSKA (reference sequence). The ends lost 4 bases at V and 4 bases at J; junction bases unmatched: 8. The CDR3 has 15 amino acids.

This rearrangement joins TRBV28 to TRBJ2-2, with 7 bases identical to TRBD2. Germline loops: CDR1 MDHEN, CDR2 SYDVKM. Losses at the gene ends were 1 base for V and 7 bases for J; bases not matched to a gene: 12. This CDR3 is built from 17 residues. CDR3 amino acids: CASSLYPRRESDGELFF. The CDR3 region has the DNA TGTGCCAGCAGTTTATACCCCCGGCGGGAGAGTGACGGGGAGCTGTTTTTT.

The J gene is TRBJ2-2, the V gene TRBV12-3 or TRBV12-4; D is uncertain. The germline V and J ends were trimmed by 5 bases and 2 bases, with 9 bases remaining between them. The length of the CDR3 is 14 residues. The CDR3 loop is CASSHWGNTGELFF. The CDR3 DNA reads TGTGCCAGCAGTCATTGGGGAAACACCGGGGAGCTGTTTTTT.

The chain has TRBV15 and TRBJ2-7; possibly TRBD1 or TRBD2 for D (6 bases each). The CDR3 consists of 14 residues. Looked up from germline, CDR1 is LNHNV and CDR2 is YYDKDF (reference sequence). The V gene lost 4 bases and the J gene lost 2 bases, with 12 bases spanning the gap. The CDR3: CATSTRGAAYEQYF. CDR3 DNA: TGTGCCACCAGCACAAGGGGGGCAGCCTACGAGCAGTACTTC.

The chain employs TRBV20-1 and TRBJ1-2; D unresolved. The CDR3 sequence is 11 residues long. V dropped 5 bases and J dropped 8 bases, with 12 bases sitting between them. Germline CDR1 reads DFQATT; CDR2 reads SNEGSKA (reference sequence). CDR3 protein: CSAEHIGGYTF. CDR3 DNA: TGCAGTGCTGAGCACATAGGCGGCTACACCTTC.

This clonotype was detected only a few times. The chain couples TRBV12-3 or TRBV12-4 to TRBJ1-2; 8 bases align to TRBD1. The CDR3 has 15 residues. V trimming: 6 bases; J trimming: 2 bases; junction bases outside the gene matches: 8. CDR3 DNA: TGTGCCAGCAGCCCCACCCGACAGGGGAACTATGGCTACACCTTC. Translated, it gives CASSPTRQGNYGYTF.

The chain recombines TRBV19 with TRBJ2-2; either TRBD1 or TRBD2 may fit D (5 bases each). The CDR3 totals 17 residues. Trimming removed 5 bases at V and 0 bases at J, with 16 bases between. Germline V lookup: CDR1 LNHDA, CDR2 SQIVND (reference sequence). CDR3 DNA: TGTGCCAGTAGTCCCACCCGGGGCAGATCGAACACCGGGGAGCTGTTTTTT. Its translation: CASSPTRGRSNTGELFF.

V and J are TRBV6-6 and TRBJ2-5; possibly TRBD1 for D (5 bases). V was clipped by 7 bases and J by 2 bases, with 11 bases between them. The CDR3 covers 13 residues. Germline V CDR1 and CDR2: MNHNY, SVGAGI (reference sequence). CDR3 bases: TGTGCCAGCACATTACGACAGCAAGAGACCCAGTACTTC. Amino acid sequence: CASTLRQQETQYF.

The chain employs TRBV20-1 and TRBJ1-2; D is ambiguous. The CDR3 loop spans 14 amino acids. Germline CDR1 DFQATT, CDR2 SNEGSKA (reference sequence). V dropped 0 bases and J dropped 0 bases, with 8 bases sitting between them. Written as DNA, the CDR3 is TGCAGTGCTAGAGACCCACCCCCTAACTATGGCTACACCTTC. The encoded protein is CSARDPPPNYGYTF.